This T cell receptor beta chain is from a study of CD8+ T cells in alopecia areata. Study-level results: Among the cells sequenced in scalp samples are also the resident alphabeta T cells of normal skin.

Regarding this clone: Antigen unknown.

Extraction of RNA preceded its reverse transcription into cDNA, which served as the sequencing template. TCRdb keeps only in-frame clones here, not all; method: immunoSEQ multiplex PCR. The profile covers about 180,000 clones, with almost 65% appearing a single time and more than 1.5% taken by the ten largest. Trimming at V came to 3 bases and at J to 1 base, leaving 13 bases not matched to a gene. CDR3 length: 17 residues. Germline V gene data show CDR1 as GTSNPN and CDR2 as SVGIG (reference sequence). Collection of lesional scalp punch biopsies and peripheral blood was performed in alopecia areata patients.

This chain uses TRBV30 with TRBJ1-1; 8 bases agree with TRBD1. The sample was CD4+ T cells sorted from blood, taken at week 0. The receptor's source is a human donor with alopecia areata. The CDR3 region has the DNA TGTGCCTGGAGGCATCAGGGGGCACTGGCACAGAACACTGAAGCTTTCTTT. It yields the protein CAWRHQGALAQNTEAFF.